The rows below give T cell receptor beta chains drawn from one sample of a study of shared clonotypes between healthy human individuals. The repertoire was sequenced with immunoSEQ multiplex PCR; TCRdb's copy has only in-frame clones and lacks some. Of some 1 million clones in the sample, about 77% were seen once. Material for sequencing was memory CD4+ T cells sorted from blood. These receptors were taken from a man aged 18 to 30 in good health. Both conserved end residues are part of each CDR3. The order of the fields is J gene, V gene, D gene, clone size, CDR3 DNA, CDR3 protein. The D gene is left open where the match is weak. Clone size, where shown, is once, few, many, or a class for clones that have expanded.

TRBJ1-3 | TRBV30 | - | once | TGTGCCTGGAGTGTGACCGGCGGAAACACCATATATTTT | CAWSVTGGNTIYF
TRBJ2-2 | TRBV11-2 | TRBD2 | - | TGTGCCAGCAGCTTAAGGAGCGGGGGGGACACCGGGGAGCTGTTTTTT | CASSLRSGGDTGELFF
TRBJ2-3 | TRBV7-8 | TRBD2 | - | TGTGCCAGCAGCCACCGGGAGGGGGGGAGCACAGATACGCAGTATTTT | CASSHREGGSTDTQYF
TRBJ2-5 | TRBV9 | TRBD2 | - | TGTGCCAGCAGCGCCGGACTAGCGGGGGAGACCCAGTACTTC | CASSAGLAGETQYF
TRBJ1-5 | TRBV19 | TRBD1 | - | TGTGCCAGTAGTATAGATTCCGGGACAGTCACTAGCAATCAGCCCCAGCATTTT | CASSIDSGTVTSNQPQHF
TRBJ1-6 | TRBV6-1 | - | once | TGTGCCAGCAGTGGTGTGGGAATGGGCCGAGGCTCCTATAATTCACCCCTCCACTTT | CASSGVGMGRGSYNSPLHF
TRBJ2-4 | TRBV9 | - | once | TGTGCCAGCAGCGTAGGGGGGAAAAACATTCAGTACTTC | CASSVGGKNIQYF
TRBJ1-4 | TRBV27 | TRBD1 | - | TGTGCCAGCAGTTTACCGGCCGGGGACAGAGTTGCAACTAATGAAAAACTGTTTTTT | CASSLPAGDRVATNEKLFF
TRBJ2-7 | TRBV7-2 | - | - | TGTGCCAGCAGCTTAGTCCGGTCCTACGAGCAGTACTTC | CASSLVRSYEQYF
TRBJ2-2 | TRBV12-5 | TRBD1 | - | TGTGCTAGTGGTTTGGTAACGCAGGGGGACACCGGGGAGCTGTTTTTT | CASGLVTQGDTGELFF
TRBJ2-2 | TRBV6-5 | TRBD2 | - | TGTGCCAGCAGCCCGGGGGGGTCGGTTACCGGGGAGCTGTTTTTT | CASSPGGSVTGELFF
TRBJ1-4 | TRBV7-2 | - | - | TGTGCCAGCAGCCCAAGGGCAGGGAGTAATGAAAAACTGTTTTTT | CASSPRAGSNEKLFF
TRBJ2-7 | TRBV5-1 | - | - | TGCGCCAGCAGCTTGGCAGGGGACCCCTACGAGCAGTACTTC | CASSLAGDPYEQYF
TRBJ1-4 | TRBV28 | - | few | TGTGCCAGCAGTGGCAATGGGGGCAGATCAGGCGAAAAACTGTTTTTT | CASSGNGGRSGEKLFF
TRBJ1-1 | TRBV6-5 | - | - | TGTGCCAGCATACCTTCTGGGCGGGGGACTGAAGCTTTCTTT | CASIPSGRGTEAFF
TRBJ1-5 | TRBV6-4 | - | - | TGTGCCAGCAGTGCGAAACAGCATAGCAATCAGCCCCAGCATTTT | CASSAKQHSNQPQHF
TRBJ2-7 | TRBV7-2 | TRBD2 | - | TGTGCCAGCAGCTTAGAGGCCAGCGGGACGTACGAGCAGTACTTC | CASSLEASGTYEQYF
TRBJ2-1 | TRBV29-1 | - | - | TGCAGCGTTGAAGTGGGTAGTCCGGGGGAGCAGTTCTTC | CSVEVGSPGEQFF
TRBJ2-2 | TRBV9 | - | - | TGTGCCAGCAGCGACGAAAGCCGGATTCGCACCGGGGAGCTGTTTTTT | CASSDESRIRTGELFF
TRBJ2-7 | TRBV6-6 | TRBD1 | once | TGTGCCAGCAGACCCGGGGACAGGTCCTACGAGCAGTACTTC | CASRPGDRSYEQYF
TRBJ2-3 | TRBV4-1 | - | few | TGCGCCAGCAGCCAAGGGGTTGGGACTCCTCGGCAGTATTTT | CASSQGVGTPRQYF
TRBJ2-1 | TRBV7-3 | TRBD1 | - | TGTGCCAGCAGCTTGGGACAGTTCCCGGCGCATGAGCAGTTCTTC | CASSLGQFPAHEQFF
TRBJ2-7 | TRBV21-1 | - | - | TGTGCCAGCAGCAGCAGAGGAACTGACGAGCAGTACTTC | CASSSRGTDEQYF
TRBJ1-2 | TRBV6-5 | - | - | TGTGCCAGCTCCCCTGGGACTTCGGTAGGCTACACCTTC | CASSPGTSVGYTF
TRBJ2-6 | TRBV5-1 | - | - | TGCGCCAGCAGCTTGGAGGCAGCTGGGGCCAACGTCCTGACTTTC | CASSLEAAGANVLTF
TRBJ2-2 | TRBV5-1 | - | - | TGCGCCAGCAGCTTCTTACTAGTCGGCGGGGAGCTGTTTTTT | CASSFLLVGGELFF
TRBJ2-1 | TRBV18 | TRBD1 | - | TGTGCCAGCTCACCACCGCAGGGGGCGGGGAATGAGCAGTTCTTC | CASSPPQGAGNEQFF
TRBJ2-3 | TRBV18 | - | once | TGTGCCAGCTCACCACCCACGCATACAGATACGCAGTATTTT | CASSPPTHTDTQYF
TRBJ2-7 | TRBV11-3 | - | - | TGTGCCAGCAGCCCACGACAGTATCCGAGAGTACCCGAGCAGTACTTC | CASSPRQYPRVPEQYF
TRBJ1-2 | TRBV4-1 | - | - | TGCGCCAGCAGCCAAGAGGAAGGTGTGGGATATGGCTACACCTTC | CASSQEEGVGYGYTF
TRBJ2-3 | TRBV6-5 | TRBD1 | - | TGTGCCAGCAGGGGACAGGGACTAAGCACAGATACGCAGTATTTT | CASRGQGLSTDTQYF
TRBJ2-7 | TRBV7-2 | TRBD2 | - | TGTGCCAGCAGACGGAACCCGACTAGCGGGAGGTACGAGCAGTACTTC | CASRRNPTSGRYEQYF
TRBJ2-3 | TRBV27 | TRBD2 | - | TGTGCCAGCAGCGAGGGACTAGCGGGGGGGCGCGCAGATACGCAGTATTTT | CASSEGLAGGRADTQYF
TRBJ2-1 | TRBV27 | - | - | TGTGCCAGCAGTTTTAATCCCCGGGGTGAGCAGTTCTTC | CASSFNPRGEQFF
TRBJ1-3 | TRBV9 | - | - | TGTGCCAGCAGCCGGGGGGACTCTGGAAACACCATATATTTT | CASSRGDSGNTIYF
TRBJ2-5 | TRBV2 | TRBD1 | - | TGTGCCAGCAGTTCCCGGACAGGCGGAGAGACCCAGTACTTC | CASSSRTGGETQYF
TRBJ2-5 | TRBV6-5 | TRBD1 | - | TGTGCCAGCAGTCCACAGGGGGTTGGAGAGACCCAGTACTTC | CASSPQGVGETQYF
TRBJ2-1 | TRBV2 | TRBD2 | - | TGTGCCAGCAGCGGACTAGTCAATGAGCAGTTCTTC | CASSGLVNEQFF
TRBJ2-1 | TRBV28 | TRBD2 | once | TGTGCCAGCAGTCCGGGGACTAGCGGGAGCCACAATGAGCAGTTCTTC | CASSPGTSGSHNEQFF
TRBJ1-2 | TRBV30 | TRBD1 | - | TGTGCCTGGAGTGATAAAAGGACAGGGCGAAAGGACTATGGCTACACCTTC | CAWSDKRTGRKDYGYTF
TRBJ1-1 | TRBV18 | - | - | TGTGCCAGCTCACCACAGGCAGGCTCGGGGACTGAAGCTTTCTTT | CASSPQAGSGTEAFF
TRBJ1-6 | TRBV28 | - | - | TGTGCCAGCAGTTTAGGAACTGACAGAAGGAATTCACCCCTCCACTTT | CASSLGTDRRNSPLHF
TRBJ2-7 | TRBV7-3 | - | - | TGTGCCAGCAGCCCCGAGCCGGGGGCCTACGAGCAGTACTTC | CASSPEPGAYEQYF
TRBJ2-3 | TRBV9 | TRBD2 | - | TGTGCCAGCAGCGGTCTAGCGGGGGGGTTCACAGATACGCAGTATTTT | CASSGLAGGFTDTQYF
TRBJ1-2 | TRBV29-1 | - | many | TGCAGCGTTGTAGGGCAGGACGGCTACACCTTC | CSVVGQDGYTF